This T cell receptor beta chain was documented in a study of beta chain features in type 1 diabetes. The CDR3 sequence is 15 residues long. Looked up from germline, CDR1 is SEHNR and CDR2 is FQNEAQ (reference sequence). V was clipped by 5 bases and J by 1 base; unmatched bases: 5. What was sequenced were expressed TCRB transcripts, since all of the isolated RNA had been reverse transcribed. TCRdb's copy holds only in-frame clones and misses some; the assay was immunoSEQ multiplex PCR. The sample has about 150,000 clones; roughly 8% are singletons. The chain employs TRBV7-9 and TRBJ1-1; TRBD1 agrees at 9 bases. This TCR came from a man younger than 30 in good health. The sequenced sample was central memory CD4+ T cells from blood. CDR3: CASSPRQGGNTEAFF. The CDR3 nucleotides read TGTGCCAGCAGCCCTCGACAGGGGGGGAACACTGAAGCTTTCTTT.